These 30 T cell receptor beta chains originate from one sample sequenced in a study of cytomegalovirus exposure and HLA in healthy donors. The PCR used 60 Vbeta and 13 Jbeta primers. Sequencing was performed with immunoSEQ multiplex PCR; in TCRdb, only in-frame clones are kept and a portion is missing. The sample shows approximately 120,000 clones, approximately 80% of them seen only once. Input material: PBMCs. These receptor sequences come from a young man in good health and CMV-seropositive.

J is TRBJ1-4 and V is TRBV27; 9 nucleotides agree with TRBD1. The CDR3 spans 17 residues. Germline lookup yields CDR1 MNHEY and CDR2 SMNVEV (reference sequence). V was pared by 5 bases and J by 6 bases, with 13 bases of the junction left unmatched. The CDR3 nucleotides read TGTGCCAGCAGTATCTGGGACAGGGCTGTCTTGGATGAAAAACTGTTTTTT. Translated: CASSIWDRAVLDEKLFF.

The chain uses TRBV11-2 and TRBJ1-3, with D possibly TRBD1 on 6 matching bases. The CDR3 is 16 residues long. CDR1 and CDR2 from the germline V gene are SGHAT and FQNNGV. V was trimmed by 5 bases and J by 0 bases, leaving 14 bases between them. The CDR3 loop is CASSLADRHSGNTIYF. The DNA for the CDR3 is TGTGCCAGCAGCCTAGCGGACAGACACTCTGGAAACACCATATATTTT.

The V call is TRBV7-2, the J call TRBJ1-1, with D hard to call. Trimming took off 1 base at V and 0 bases at J, with 21 bases between the two ends. The CDR3 consists of 19 residues. The V gene's germline CDR1 is SGHTA and CDR2 FQGNSA. This chain's CDR3 is CASSLERPANLNMNTEAFF. The CDR3 DNA is TGTGCCAGCAGCTTAGAGCGTCCGGCTAATCTTAACATGAACACTGAAGCTTTCTTT. The variable domain in full, with the rest retrieved from reference TRBV7-2 and TRBJ1-1, is GAGVSQSPSNKVTEKGKDVELRCDPISGHTALYWYRQSLGQGLEFLIYFQGNSAPDKSGLPSDRFSAERTGGSVSTLTIQRTQQEDSAVYLCASSLERPANLNMNTEAFFGQGTRLTVV.

This clone was observed a few times. The CDR3 region has the DNA TGTGCCTGGAGGGGAGCGGGAGGAGCCTACAATGAGCAGTTCTTC. It codes for CAWRGAGGAYNEQFF. The genes are TRBV30 and TRBJ2-1, with 9 bases identical to TRBD2. V gave up 3 bases and J gave up 2 bases; unmatched junction bases: 5. This CDR3 contains 15 residues. Germline V lookup: CDR1 GTSNPN, CDR2 SVGIG (reference sequence).

This clone was observed a single time. The chain carries TRBV5-1 and TRBJ2-3; tentative D call: TRBD2 (5 bases). Deletions cut 5 bases from V and 6 bases from J, with 13 bases between. The length of the CDR3 is 13 residues. CDR1 and CDR2 from the germline V gene are SGHRS and YFSETQ. The CDR3 region has the DNA TGCGCCAGCAGAAATGGACTCGTGGATACGCAGTATTTT. Its protein product is CASRNGLVDTQYF.

The chain combines TRBV9 with TRBJ2-1; 8 nucleotides match TRBD2. Germline trimming cut 0 bases from V and 8 bases from J; bases unmatched to any gene: 7. Germline-derived CDR1 and CDR2 are SGDLS and YYNGEE. The CDR3 has 15 amino acids. The CDR3: CASSVGSGSDYEQFF. CDR3 in DNA: TGTGCCAGCAGCGTAGGAAGCGGGAGCGACTATGAGCAGTTCTTC.

The V gene is TRBV10-1, the J gene TRBJ2-5; tentatively, D is TRBD2 (5 bases). Germline CDR1 WNHNN, CDR2 SYGVQD (reference sequence). Trimming removed 2 bases at V and 1 base at J, with 5 bases between. This CDR3 has 13 amino acids. CDR3 amino acids: CASSESGQETQYF. The CDR3 bases are TGCGCCAGCAGTGAGAGCGGCCAAGAGACCCAGTACTTC.

J is TRBJ2-7 and V is TRBV5-1; D is perhaps TRBD2 (5 bases). V shed 0 bases and J shed 0 bases, with 13 bases lying between them. CDR1 and CDR2 from the germline V gene are SGHRS and YFSETQ. CDR3 length: 16 residues. This CDR3 is CASSLAYGGSSYEQYF. CDR3 DNA: TGCGCCAGCAGCTTGGCCTACGGTGGGAGCTCCTACGAGCAGTACTTC.

The chain is built from TRBV5-1 and TRBJ1-4; D is uncertain. The CDR3 totals 14 residues. From germline, CDR1 is SGHRS and CDR2 YFSETQ. V lost 2 bases, J lost 0 bases, and 5 bases lay in between. CDR3 loop: CASSLSTTNEKLFF. Written as DNA, the CDR3 is TGCGCCAGCAGCTTATCCACAACTAATGAAAAACTGTTTTTT. The full variable domain, its missing parts supplied by reference TRBV5-1 and TRBJ1-4, is KAGVTQTPRYLIKTRGQQVTLSCSPISGHRSVSWYQQTPGQGLQFLFEYFSETQRNKGNFPGRFSGRQFSNSRSEMNVSTLELGDSALYLCASSLSTTNEKLFFGSGTQLSVL.

In its sample, this clone was seen a few times. The CDR3 nucleotides read TGTGCCAGCAGTACTAGCGGGAGTCGGGAGCAGTTCTTC. As protein: CASSTSGSREQFF. The chain couples TRBV6-6 to TRBJ2-1, with 11 bases matching TRBD2. The junction had 4 bases not matched to a gene; V was cut back by 5 bases and J by 10 bases. CDR1 and CDR2 (germline): MNHNY, SVGAGI (reference sequence). The CDR3 length is 13 residues.

The chain uses TRBV27 and TRBJ1-4; D not resolved. Deletions cut 6 bases from V and 0 bases from J, with 17 bases between. Germline V CDR1 and CDR2: MNHEY, SMNVEV (reference sequence). This CDR3 is built from 17 residues. CDR3 region: CASSLHLSSATNEKLFF. Written as DNA, the CDR3 is TGTGCCAGCAGCTTACACCTCTCCAGCGCAACTAATGAAAAACTGTTTTTT.

This rearrangement joins TRBV7-2 to TRBJ1-1; weak D call: TRBD1 (6 bases). The CDR3 contains 15 residues. Trimming left V 1 base short and J 2 bases short, with 11 bases between. CDR1 SGHTA and CDR2 FQGNSA come from the germline V gene. CDR3 DNA sequence: TGTGCCAGCAGCTTAGTCCACAGGGATAACACTGAAGCTTTCTTT. As protein: CASSLVHRDNTEAFF. The complete variable domain, with remaining parts taken from reference TRBV7-2 and TRBJ1-1, reads GAGVSQSPSNKVTEKGKDVELRCDPISGHTALYWYRQSLGQGLEFLIYFQGNSAPDKSGLPSDRFSAERTGGSVSTLTIQRTQQEDSAVYLCASSLVHRDNTEAFFGQGTRLTVV.

This rearrangement joins TRBV27 to TRBJ1-1; D gene ambiguous. Germline V gene data show CDR1 as MNHEY and CDR2 as SMNVEV (reference sequence). The V gene lost 3 bases and the J gene lost 2 bases, with 7 bases spanning the gap. The CDR3 covers 13 residues. The chain's CDR3 is CASSLLPNTEAFF. Written as DNA, the CDR3 is TGTGCCAGCAGTTTGCTACCTAACACTGAAGCTTTCTTT.

V is TRBV30 and J is TRBJ1-2; possibly TRBD1 for D (5 bases). V gave up 2 bases and J gave up 6 bases, with 10 bases separating them. This CDR3 comprises 12 residues. In germline, CDR1 is GTSNPN, CDR2 SVGIG (reference sequence). The CDR3 DNA sequence: TGTGCCTGGAGTTTCAGGGTGGATGGCTACACCTTC. This gives the protein CAWSFRVDGYTF.

Comments on this clone: The germline gene is not matched at one end of the junction; a read error may be the cause. Other DNA sequences in this sample translate to the same CDR3. The chain joins TRBV27 to TRBJ2-7; 8 bases fit TRBD1. CDR1 MNHEY and CDR2 SMNVEV come from the germline V gene (reference sequence). CDR3 length equals 14 residues. CDR3 residues: CASSSGGLGYEQYF. The CDR3 DNA reads TGTGCCAGCAGTTCAGGGGGCTTGGGGTACGAGCAATACTTC.

This clone was counted a few times. The rearrangement uses TRBV4-2 and TRBJ1-2; no firm D call. Between the trimmed V and J ends, which lost 1 base and 6 bases, there was a span of 9 bases. The CDR3 covers 13 residues. CDR1 is LGHNA and CDR2 is YNFKEQ in the germline V gene. CDR3 sequence: CASSQASLNGYTF. CDR3 nucleotides: TGTGCCAGCAGCCAAGCGTCCCTTAATGGCTACACCTTC.

The V and J genes are TRBV7-9 and TRBJ1-1; 7 bases agree with TRBD1. CDR3 length equals 18 residues. The trim removed 6 bases at V and 5 bases at J, leaving 21 bases unmatched. Germline CDR1 and CDR2: SEHNR and FQNEAQ (reference sequence). The CDR3 coding sequence is TGTGCCAGCAGTTACCTGGAGGGGGCGCATAGTCCAGATACTGAAGCTTTCTTT. This codes for CASSYLEGAHSPDTEAFF. Using reference TRBV7-9 and TRBJ1-1 for the parts outside the CDR3, the full variable domain is DTGVSQNPRHKITKRGQNVTFRCDPISEHNRLYWYRQTLGQGPEFLTYFQNEAQLEKSRLLSDRFSAERPKGSFSTLEIQRTEQGDSAMYLCASSYLEGAHSPDTEAFFGQGTRLTVV.

This clone has a handful of counts. The chain links TRBV5-4 to TRBJ2-5; a possible D gene is TRBD2 (6 bases). Trimming removed 4 bases at V and 5 bases at J, with 15 bases between. The V gene's germline CDR1 is SGHNT and CDR2 YYREEE (reference sequence). This CDR3 is 14 amino acids long. In DNA, the CDR3 is TGTGCCAGCAGCGAACCGGGACTCTGGGAGACCCAGTACTTC. Encoded protein: CASSEPGLWETQYF.

The chain has TRBV7-2 and TRBJ2-7; 8 positions agree with TRBD1. The CDR3 runs to 14 residues. V shed 4 bases and J 2 bases; nucleotides not matched to a gene: 4. CDR1 is SGHTA, CDR2 FQGNSA, per germline. CDR3 amino acids: CASSSRQGPYEQYF. DNA for the CDR3: TGTGCCAGCAGCTCTCGACAGGGGCCCTACGAGCAGTACTTC. Combining the CDR3 with reference TRBV7-2 and TRBJ2-7 gives the whole variable domain GAGVSQSPSNKVTEKGKDVELRCDPISGHTALYWYRQSLGQGLEFLIYFQGNSAPDKSGLPSDRFSAERTGGSVSTLTIQRTQQEDSAVYLCASSSRQGPYEQYFGPGTRLTVT.

As DNA, the CDR3 is TGTGCCAGCAGTGACTCGGCCCGGGAGGCCACGGATGAGCAGTTCTTC. Protein: CASSDSAREATDEQFF. The chain combines TRBV6-4 with TRBJ2-1, with 7 positions matching TRBD2. The CDR3 runs to 16 residues. The V and J ends lost 0 bases and 8 bases, in that order; junction bases with no gene match: 10. In germline, CDR1 is MRHNA, CDR2 SNTAGT.

The chain links TRBV19 to TRBJ1-5; possibly TRBD1 for D (6 bases). The V gene's germline CDR1 is LNHDA and CDR2 SQIVND (reference sequence). V lost 6 bases and J 4 bases, leaving 13 bases between the germline ends. The CDR3 spans 14 residues. CDR3 protein: CASRDSNRNQPQHF. CDR3 DNA sequence: TGTGCCAGTAGGGACAGTAATCGGAATCAGCCCCAGCATTTT.

The chain employs TRBV30 and TRBJ2-5; no definite D call. V lost 3 bases and J lost 0, with 5 bases in between. The CDR3 runs to 12 residues. CDR1 is GTSNPN and CDR2 is SVGIG in the germline V gene (reference sequence). The CDR3 region is CAWSRNQETQYF. CDR3 DNA sequence: TGTGCCTGGAGCAGAAACCAAGAGACCCAGTACTTC. Together with reference TRBV30 and TRBJ2-5, the CDR3 gives the full variable domain: SQTIHQWPATLVQPVGSPLSLECTVEGTSNPNLYWYRQAAGRGLQLLFYSVGIGQISSEVPQNLSASRPQDRQFILSSKKLLLSDSGFYLCAWSRNQETQYFGPGTRLLVL.

The V and J genes are TRBV27 and TRBJ2-5; 9 bases fit TRBD1. CDR3 length: 14 amino acids. V lost 6 bases to trimming and J lost 5 bases; unmatched junction nucleotides: 7. CDR1 and CDR2 from the germline V gene are MNHEY and SMNVEV (reference sequence). As DNA, the CDR3 is TGTGCCAGCAGCTTTACAGGGGGCAGGGAGACCCAGTACTTC. The encoded protein is CASSFTGGRETQYF.

The J gene is TRBJ1-5, the V gene TRBV30; 9 bases agree with TRBD1. CDR1 is GTSNPN and CDR2 is SVGIG in the germline V gene (reference sequence). The CDR3 contains 14 residues. The junction had 4 bases not matched to a gene; V was cut back by 2 bases and J by 5 bases. CDR3 residues: CAWSYGQGYQPQHF. CDR3 coding DNA: TGTGCCTGGAGTTATGGACAGGGGTATCAGCCCCAGCATTTT.

V is TRBV9 and J is TRBJ2-1; D gene ambiguous. The CDR3 spans 16 residues. CDR1 and CDR2 (germline): SGDLS, YYNGEE. Trimming removed 2 bases from V and 0 bases from J, with 12 bases in between. The CDR3 loop reads CASSVEFTLSYNEQFF. The DNA for the CDR3 is TGTGCCAGCAGCGTCGAGTTTACCCTCTCCTACAATGAGCAGTTCTTC.

This clone has more than one count but fewer than ten. V and J are TRBV2 and TRBJ1-5, with 7 nucleotides matching TRBD1. The junction had 3 bases not matched to a gene; V was cut back by 5 bases and J by 2 bases. The CDR3 runs to 14 residues. From germline, CDR1 is SNHLY and CDR2 FYNNEI. The CDR3 sequence is CASSRDSRNQPQHF. The CDR3 coding sequence is TGTGCCAGCAGTCGGGACAGCCGCAATCAGCCCCAGCATTTT.

This chain links TRBV28 with TRBJ1-2, with D uncertain. Trimming removed 2 bases from V and 4 bases from J, with 8 bases in between. The CDR3 has 13 residues. Germline V gene lookup returns CDR1 MDHEN and CDR2 SYDVKM. The CDR3 is CASSLREAYGYTF. The CDR3 DNA follows: TGTGCCAGCAGTTTACGGGAGGCCTATGGCTACACCTTC.

This clone appeared a single time. This chain joins TRBV29-1 and TRBJ1-1; the D gene is possibly TRBD1 (6 bases). Germline CDR1 and CDR2: SQVTM and ANQGSEA. CDR3 length equals 12 residues. V lost 2 bases and J lost 6, with 10 bases in between. For the CDR3, the DNA is TGCAGCGTTGAAAACAGGGTTCCTGAAGCTTTCTTT. The encoded protein is CSVENRVPEAFF.

The chain links TRBV6-7 to TRBJ2-1, with a possible D match to TRBD1 (5 bases). TRBV6-7 is an open reading frame, and its role is uncertain. The CDR3 covers 16 residues. V lost 5 bases and J lost 0, with 14 bases in between. CDR3 nucleotides: TGTGCCAGCAGTAGGGAACAGGTTTACTCCTACAATGAGCAGTTCTTC. Translation: CASSREQVYSYNEQFF.

This clone has only a few counts. The rearrangement uses TRBV10-2 and TRBJ2-2; D unclear. This CDR3 is built from 15 residues. CDR1 and CDR2 from the germline V gene are WSHSY and SAAADI. The V gene lost 7 bases and the J gene lost 6 bases, with 18 bases spanning the gap. CDR3 amino acids: CASKAGQVFSGELFF. The DNA of the CDR3 is TGCGCCAGCAAGGCAGGCCAGGTGTTTTCCGGGGAGCTGTTTTTT.